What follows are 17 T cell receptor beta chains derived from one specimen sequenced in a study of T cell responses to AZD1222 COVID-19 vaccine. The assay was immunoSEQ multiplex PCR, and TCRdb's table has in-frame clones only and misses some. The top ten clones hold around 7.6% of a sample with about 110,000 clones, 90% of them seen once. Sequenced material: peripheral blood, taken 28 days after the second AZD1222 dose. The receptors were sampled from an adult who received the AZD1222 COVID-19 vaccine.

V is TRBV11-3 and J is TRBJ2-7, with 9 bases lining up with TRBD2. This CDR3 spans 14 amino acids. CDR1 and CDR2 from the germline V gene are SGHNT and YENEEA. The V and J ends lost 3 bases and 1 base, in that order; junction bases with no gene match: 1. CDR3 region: CASSFSGGSYEQYF. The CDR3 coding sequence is TGTGCCAGCAGCTTTAGCGGGGGTTCCTACGAGCAGTACTTC.

The CDR3 loop reads CASSLRGLDLNTGELFF. The CDR3 nucleotides read TGTGCCAGCAGCCTCCGGGGCCTAGATCTGAACACCGGGGAGCTGTTTTTT. The V gene is TRBV7-9, the J gene TRBJ2-2; the D call may be TRBD1 or TRBD2 (5 bases each). This CDR3 has 17 residues. Germline V gene data show CDR1 as SEHNR and CDR2 as FQNEAQ (reference sequence). Trimming stripped 5 bases from V and 1 base from J, with 17 bases between.

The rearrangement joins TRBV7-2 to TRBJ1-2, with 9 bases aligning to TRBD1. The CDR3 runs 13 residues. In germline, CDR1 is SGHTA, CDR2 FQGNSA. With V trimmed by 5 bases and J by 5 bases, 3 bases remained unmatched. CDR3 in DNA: TGTGCCAGCAGCGCTGGACAGGGGTATGGCTACACCTTC. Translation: CASSAGQGYGYTF.

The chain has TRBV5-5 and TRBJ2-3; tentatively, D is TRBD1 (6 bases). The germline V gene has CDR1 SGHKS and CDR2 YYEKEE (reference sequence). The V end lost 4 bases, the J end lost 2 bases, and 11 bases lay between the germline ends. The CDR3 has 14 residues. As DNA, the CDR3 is TGTGCCAGCAGCACAAGACAGGCCACAGATACGCAGTATTTT. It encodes CASSTRQATDTQYF.

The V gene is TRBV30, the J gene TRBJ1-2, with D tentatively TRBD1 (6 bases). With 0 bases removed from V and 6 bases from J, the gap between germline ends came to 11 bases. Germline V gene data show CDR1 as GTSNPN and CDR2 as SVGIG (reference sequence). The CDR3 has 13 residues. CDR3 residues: CAWSVGGRDGYTF. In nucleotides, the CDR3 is TGTGCCTGGAGTGTAGGGGGGCGCGATGGCTACACCTTC.

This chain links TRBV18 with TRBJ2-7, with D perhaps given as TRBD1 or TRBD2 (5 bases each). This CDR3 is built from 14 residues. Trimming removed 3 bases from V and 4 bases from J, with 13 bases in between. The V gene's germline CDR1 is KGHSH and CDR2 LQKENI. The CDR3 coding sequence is TGTGCCAGCTCACCTCCGGGACGGTTGTACGAGCAGTACTTC. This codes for CASSPPGRLYEQYF.

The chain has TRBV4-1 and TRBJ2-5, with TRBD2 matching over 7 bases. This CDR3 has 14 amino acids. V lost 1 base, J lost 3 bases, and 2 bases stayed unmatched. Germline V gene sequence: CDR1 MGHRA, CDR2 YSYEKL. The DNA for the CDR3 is TGCGCCAGCAGCCAAGGGGGAGGGGAAGAGACCCAGTACTTC. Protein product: CASSQGGGEETQYF.

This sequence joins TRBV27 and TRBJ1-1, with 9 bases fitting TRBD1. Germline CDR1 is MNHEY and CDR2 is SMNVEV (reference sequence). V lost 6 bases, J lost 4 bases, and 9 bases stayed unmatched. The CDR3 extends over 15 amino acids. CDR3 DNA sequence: TGTGCCAGCAGCAAGAGGGACAGGGAGTTCACTGAAGCTTTCTTT. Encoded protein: CASSKRDREFTEAFF.

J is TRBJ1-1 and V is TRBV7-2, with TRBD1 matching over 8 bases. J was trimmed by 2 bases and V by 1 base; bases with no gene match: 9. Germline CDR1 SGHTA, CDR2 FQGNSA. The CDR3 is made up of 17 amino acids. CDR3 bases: TGTGCCAGCAGCTTAGGGGGCTGGACAGGGCATAACACTGAAGCTTTCTTT. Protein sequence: CASSLGGWTGHNTEAFF. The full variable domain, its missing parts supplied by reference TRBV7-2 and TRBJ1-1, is GAGVSQSPSNKVTEKGKDVELRCDPISGHTALYWYRQSLGQGLEFLIYFQGNSAPDKSGLPSDRFSAERTGGSVSTLTIQRTQQEDSAVYLCASSLGGWTGHNTEAFFGQGTRLTVV.

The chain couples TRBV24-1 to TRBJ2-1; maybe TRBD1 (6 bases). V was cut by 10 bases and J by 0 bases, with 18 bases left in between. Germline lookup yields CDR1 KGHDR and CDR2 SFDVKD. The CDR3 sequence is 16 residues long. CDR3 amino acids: CATSPTGQSSYNEQFF. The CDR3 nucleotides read TGTGCCACAAGTCCCACCGGACAGAGCTCCTACAATGAGCAGTTCTTC.

The CDR3 nucleotides are TGTGCCAGCGCCGGCGGATCCTACGAGCAGTACTTC. The encoded protein is CASAGGSYEQYF. This sequence joins TRBV12-3 or TRBV12-4 and TRBJ2-7; no definite D call. Trimming pared 8 bases from V and 1 base from J, leaving 9 bases between. This CDR3 is 12 amino acids long.

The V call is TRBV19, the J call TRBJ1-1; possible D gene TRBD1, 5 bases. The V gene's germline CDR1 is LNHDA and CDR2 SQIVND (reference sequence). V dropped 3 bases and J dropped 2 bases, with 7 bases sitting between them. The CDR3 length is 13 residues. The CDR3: CASSIGANTEAFF. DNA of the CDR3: TGTGCCAGTAGTATTGGGGCAAACACTGAAGCTTTCTTT.

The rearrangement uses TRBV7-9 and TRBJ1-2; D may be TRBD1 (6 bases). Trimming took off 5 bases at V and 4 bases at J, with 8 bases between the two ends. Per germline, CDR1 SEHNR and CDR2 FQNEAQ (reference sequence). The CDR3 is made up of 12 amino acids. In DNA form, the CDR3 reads TGTGCCAGCAGCCCACAGGGCTATGGCTACACCTTC. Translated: CASSPQGYGYTF.

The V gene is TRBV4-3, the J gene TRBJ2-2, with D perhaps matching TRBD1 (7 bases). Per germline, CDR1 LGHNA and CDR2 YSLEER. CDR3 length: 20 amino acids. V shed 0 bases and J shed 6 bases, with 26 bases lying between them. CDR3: CASSQERYPSWQGGSGELFF. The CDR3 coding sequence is TGCGCCAGCAGCCAAGAAAGATATCCCTCGTGGCAGGGGGGATCCGGGGAGCTGTTTTTT.

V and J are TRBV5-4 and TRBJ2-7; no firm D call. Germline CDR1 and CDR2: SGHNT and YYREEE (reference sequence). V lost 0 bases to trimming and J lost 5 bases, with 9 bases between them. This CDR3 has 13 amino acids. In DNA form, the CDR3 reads TGTGCCAGCAGCTTGGCGGGTTCGGACGAGCAGTACTTC. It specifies CASSLAGSDEQYF.

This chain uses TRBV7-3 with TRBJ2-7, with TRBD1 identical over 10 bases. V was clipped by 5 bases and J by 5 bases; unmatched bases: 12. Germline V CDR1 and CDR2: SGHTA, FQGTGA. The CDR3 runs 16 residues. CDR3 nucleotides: TGTGCCAGCAGCCCCAACCCGGGACAGGGGAAGGACGAGCAGTACTTC. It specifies CASSPNPGQGKDEQYF.

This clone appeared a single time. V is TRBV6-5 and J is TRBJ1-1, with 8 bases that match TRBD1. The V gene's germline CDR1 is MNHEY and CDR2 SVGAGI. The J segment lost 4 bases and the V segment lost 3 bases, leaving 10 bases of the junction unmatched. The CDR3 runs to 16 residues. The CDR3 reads CASSYTLTGGSTEAFF. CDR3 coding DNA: TGTGCCAGCAGTTATACCCTTACAGGGGGGAGCACTGAAGCTTTCTTT.